The source of this T cell receptor (beta chain) is a study of prognosis after radiotherapy for stage I lung cancer. Two rounds of multiplex PCR amplified TCR beta CDR3 from genomic DNA. With primers specific to each TRBV and TRBJ gene, the first-round PCR was performed. TCRdb re-called the multiplex PCR reads with MiXCR, one entry per CDR3 protein. Of about 59,000 distinct CDR3 sequences in the sample, about 26% were seen once. With 5 bases removed from V and 1 base from J, the gap between germline ends came to 8 bases. The CDR3 totals 14 residues. This clonotype has ten or more counts. The sample in question was PBMCs, obtained before or after stereotactic body radiation therapy (not recorded which). The rearrangement joins TRBV12-3 or TRBV12-4 to TRBJ2-2; D remains ambiguous. The origin of this receptor is a donor over 45 with non-small cell lung cancer. CDR3 in DNA: TGTGCCAGCAGTCGAGACCAGAACACCGGGGAGCTGTTTTTT. Amino acids: CASSRDQNTGELFF.